The clone carrying this TCR beta chain was counted ten times or more. Its antigen remains unidentified. Amplifying from RNA transcripts, the study obtained TCR beta CDR3 regions. HTBI-primed first-round RT-PCR preceded second-round multiplex PCR. TCRdb re-derived calls from the multiplex PCR reads in MiXCR, one entry per CDR3 protein. The table records 620,000 or so distinct CDR3 sequences, about 20% of them present only once. The CDR3 runs to 18 residues. The germline V gene has CDR1 LNHDA and CDR2 SQIVND (reference sequence). V was clipped by 3 bases and J by 7 bases; unmatched bases: 16. This record belongs to a study of Graves' ophthalmopathy and Graves' hyperthyroidism. Overall study findings and caveats: Among thyroid clonotypes expanded above 0.001 frequency, most also appeared in blood.

Hyperthyroidism was classified as stable if no ophthalmopathy occurred within 18 months of follow-up. Among the hyperthyroidism patients, all were newly diagnosed, aged 18 to 65, with under 2 months' duration. Lactation, pregnancy, uncontrolled infections and other autoimmune diseases were all grounds for excluding patients. Material for sequencing was peripheral blood. This sequence originates from a woman younger than 30 with stable Graves' hyperthyroidism. Some clones in this sample may be carry-over from other donors' samples. The gene calls are TRBV19 and TRBJ1-2; 11 bases map to TRBD1. Written as DNA, the CDR3 is TGTGCCAGTAGTATCGGGGACAGGGGGTATCCGATCCCCCTTGGCTACACCTTC. Its protein is CASSIGDRGYPIPLGYTF.